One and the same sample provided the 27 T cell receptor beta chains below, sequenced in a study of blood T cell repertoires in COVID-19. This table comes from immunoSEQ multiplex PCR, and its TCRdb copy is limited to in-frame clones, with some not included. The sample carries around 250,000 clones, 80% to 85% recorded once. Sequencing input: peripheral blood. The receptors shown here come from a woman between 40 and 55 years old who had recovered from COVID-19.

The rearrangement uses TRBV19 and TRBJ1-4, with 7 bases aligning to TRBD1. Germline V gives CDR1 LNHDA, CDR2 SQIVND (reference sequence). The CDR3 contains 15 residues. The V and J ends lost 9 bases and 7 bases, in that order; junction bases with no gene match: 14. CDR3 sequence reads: CASARMSGGLEKLFF. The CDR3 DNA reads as TGTGCCAGCGCGCGGATGTCAGGGGGGCTTGAAAAACTGTTTTTT.

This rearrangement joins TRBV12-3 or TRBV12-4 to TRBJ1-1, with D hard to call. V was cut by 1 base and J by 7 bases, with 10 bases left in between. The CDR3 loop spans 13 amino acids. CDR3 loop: CASSLGEEDEAFF. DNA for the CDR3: TGTGCCAGCAGTTTAGGGGAGGAGGATGAAGCTTTCTTT.

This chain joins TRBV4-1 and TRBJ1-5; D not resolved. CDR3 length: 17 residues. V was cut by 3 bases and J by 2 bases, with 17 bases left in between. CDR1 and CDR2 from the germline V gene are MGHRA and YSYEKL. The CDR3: CASSQVISTAGNQPQHF. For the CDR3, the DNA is TGCGCCAGCAGCCAGGTAATATCGACGGCGGGCAATCAGCCCCAGCATTTT.

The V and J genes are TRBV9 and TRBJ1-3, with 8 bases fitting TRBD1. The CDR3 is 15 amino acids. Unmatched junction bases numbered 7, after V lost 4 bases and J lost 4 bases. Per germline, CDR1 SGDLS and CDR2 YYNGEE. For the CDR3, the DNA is TGTGCCAGCAGCAGTCAGGGGGCGCGGGGAAACACCATATATTTT. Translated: CASSSQGARGNTIYF.

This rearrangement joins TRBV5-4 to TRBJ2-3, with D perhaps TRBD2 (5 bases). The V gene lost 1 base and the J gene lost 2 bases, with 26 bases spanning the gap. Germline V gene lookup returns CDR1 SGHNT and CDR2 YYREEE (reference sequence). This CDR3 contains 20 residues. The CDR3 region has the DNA TGTGCCAGCAGCTTGTCTTTAGCGTTTAAACCACGATTTTACACAGATACGCAGTATTTT. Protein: CASSLSLAFKPRFYTDTQYF.

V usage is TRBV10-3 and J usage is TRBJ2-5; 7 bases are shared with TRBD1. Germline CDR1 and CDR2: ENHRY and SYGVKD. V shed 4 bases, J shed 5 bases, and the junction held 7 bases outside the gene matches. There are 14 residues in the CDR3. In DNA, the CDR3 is TGTGCCATCAGTGTCAGGGGGATCGGGGAGACCCAGTACTTC. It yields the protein CAISVRGIGETQYF.

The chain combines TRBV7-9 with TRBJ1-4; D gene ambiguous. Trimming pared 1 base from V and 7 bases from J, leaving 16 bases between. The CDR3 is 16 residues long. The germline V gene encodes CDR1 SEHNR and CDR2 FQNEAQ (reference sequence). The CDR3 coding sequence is TGTGCCAGCAGCTTAGATGTCTCGGGAGGAGGTGAAAAACTGTTTTTT. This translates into CASSLDVSGGGEKLFF.

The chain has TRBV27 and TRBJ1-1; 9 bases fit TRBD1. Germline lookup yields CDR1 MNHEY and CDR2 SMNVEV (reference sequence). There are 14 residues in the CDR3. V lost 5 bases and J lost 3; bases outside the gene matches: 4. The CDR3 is CASSKTGGYTEAFF. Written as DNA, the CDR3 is TGTGCCAGCAGTAAGACAGGGGGGTACACTGAAGCTTTCTTT.

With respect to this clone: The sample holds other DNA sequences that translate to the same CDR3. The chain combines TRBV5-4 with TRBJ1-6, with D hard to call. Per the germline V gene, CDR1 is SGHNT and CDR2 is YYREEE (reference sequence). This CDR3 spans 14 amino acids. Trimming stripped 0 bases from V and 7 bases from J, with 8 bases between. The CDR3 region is CASSLDRTNSPLHF. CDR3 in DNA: TGTGCCAGCAGCTTGGACAGAACGAATTCACCCCTCCACTTT.

CDR3 nucleotides: TGTGCCAGCAGTGGAGTAGAGACCCAGTACTTC. This codes for CASSGVETQYF. The rearrangement joins TRBV2 to TRBJ2-5, with D unclear. Germline CDR1 and CDR2: SNHLY and FYNNEI. This CDR3 comprises 11 residues. V lost 4 bases and J lost 4, with 4 bases in between.

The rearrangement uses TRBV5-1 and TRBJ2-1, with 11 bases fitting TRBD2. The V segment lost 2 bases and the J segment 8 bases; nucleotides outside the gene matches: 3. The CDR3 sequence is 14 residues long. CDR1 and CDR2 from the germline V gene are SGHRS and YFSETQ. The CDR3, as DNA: TGCGCCAGCAGCTTACTAGCGGGGGATGATGAGCAGTTCTTC. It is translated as CASSLLAGDDEQFF.

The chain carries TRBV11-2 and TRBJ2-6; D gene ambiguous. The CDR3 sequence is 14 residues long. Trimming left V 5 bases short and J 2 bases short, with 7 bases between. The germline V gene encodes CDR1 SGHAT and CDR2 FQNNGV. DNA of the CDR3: TGTGCCAGCAGCACGCGCGCTGGGGCCAACGTCCTGACTTTC. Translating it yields CASSTRAGANVLTF. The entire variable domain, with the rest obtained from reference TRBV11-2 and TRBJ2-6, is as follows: EAGVAQSPRYKIIEKRQSVAFWCNPISGHATLYWYQQILGQGPKLLIQFQNNGVVDDSQLPKDRFSAERLKGVDSTLKIQPAKLEDSAVYLCASSTRAGANVLTFGAGSRLTVL.

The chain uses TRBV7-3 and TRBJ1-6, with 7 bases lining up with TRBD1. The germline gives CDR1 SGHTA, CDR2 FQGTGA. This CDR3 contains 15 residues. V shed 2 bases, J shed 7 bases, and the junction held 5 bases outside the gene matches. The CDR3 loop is CASSLEGAGNSPLHF. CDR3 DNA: TGTGCCAGCAGCTTAGAGGGGGCAGGCAATTCACCCCTCCACTTT.

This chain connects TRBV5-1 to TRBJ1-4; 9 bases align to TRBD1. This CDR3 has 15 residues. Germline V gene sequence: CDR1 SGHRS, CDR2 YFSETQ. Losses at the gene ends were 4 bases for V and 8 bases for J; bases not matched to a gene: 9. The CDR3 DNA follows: TGCGCCAGCAGCCAGGGACAGGGAGGAATGGAAAAACTGTTTTTT. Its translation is CASSQGQGGMEKLFF.

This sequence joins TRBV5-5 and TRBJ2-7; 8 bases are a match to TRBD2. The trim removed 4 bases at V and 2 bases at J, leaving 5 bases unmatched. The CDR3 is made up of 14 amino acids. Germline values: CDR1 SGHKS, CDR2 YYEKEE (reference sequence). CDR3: CASSLTSATYEQYF. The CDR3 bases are TGTGCCAGCAGCCTGACTAGCGCGACCTACGAGCAGTACTTC.

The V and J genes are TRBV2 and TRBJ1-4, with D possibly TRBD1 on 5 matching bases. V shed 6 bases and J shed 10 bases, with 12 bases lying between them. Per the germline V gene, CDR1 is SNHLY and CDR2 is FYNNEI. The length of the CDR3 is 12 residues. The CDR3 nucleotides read TGTGCCAGCAGCGTCGTTGGGGCAAAACTGTTTTTT. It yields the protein CASSVVGAKLFF.

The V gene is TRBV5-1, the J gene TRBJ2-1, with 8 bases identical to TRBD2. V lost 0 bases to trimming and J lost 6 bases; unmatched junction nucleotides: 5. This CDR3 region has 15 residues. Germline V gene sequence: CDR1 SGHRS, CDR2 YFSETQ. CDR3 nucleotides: TGCGCCAGCAGCTTGGCCTTGCTAGCGGGCAATGAGCAGTTCTTC. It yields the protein CASSLALLAGNEQFF.

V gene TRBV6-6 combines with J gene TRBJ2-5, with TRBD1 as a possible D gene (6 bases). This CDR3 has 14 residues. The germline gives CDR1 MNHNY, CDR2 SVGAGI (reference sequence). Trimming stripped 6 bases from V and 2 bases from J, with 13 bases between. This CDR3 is CASSHAGQQETQYF. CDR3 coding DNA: TGTGCCAGCAGCCACGCCGGACAGCAAGAGACCCAGTACTTC.

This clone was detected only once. CDR3 in DNA: TGTGCCAGCAGCCAGTTGTCGGGACAGGGTGATAATTCACCCCTCCACTTT. The encoded protein is CASSQLSGQGDNSPLHF. The chain combines TRBV3-1 (or the pseudogene TRBV3-2) with TRBJ1-6; 9 positions match TRBD1. The CDR3 covers 17 residues. Looked up from germline, CDR1 is LGHDT and CDR2 is YNNKEL (reference sequence). After removal of 3 bases from V and 5 bases from J, the junction contained 8 bases not matched to a gene.

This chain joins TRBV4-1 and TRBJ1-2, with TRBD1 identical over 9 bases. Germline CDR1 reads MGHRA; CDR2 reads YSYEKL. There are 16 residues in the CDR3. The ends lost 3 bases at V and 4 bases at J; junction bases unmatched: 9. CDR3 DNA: TGCGCCAGCAGCCAGGGCCCCGGGACAGGGTCCTATGGCTACACCTTC. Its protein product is CASSQGPGTGSYGYTF.

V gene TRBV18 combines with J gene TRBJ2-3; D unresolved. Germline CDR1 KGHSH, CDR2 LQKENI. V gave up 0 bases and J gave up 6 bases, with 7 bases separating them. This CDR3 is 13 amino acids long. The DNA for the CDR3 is TGTGCCAGCTCACCACCGAATGAGGATACGCAGTATTTT. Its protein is CASSPPNEDTQYF.

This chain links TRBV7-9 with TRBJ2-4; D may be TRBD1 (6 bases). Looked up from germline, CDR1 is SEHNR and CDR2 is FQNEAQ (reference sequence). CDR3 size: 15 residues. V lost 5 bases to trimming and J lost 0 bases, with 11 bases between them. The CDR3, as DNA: TGTGCCAGCAGCCCAGCAGGGGTAGCCAAAAACATTCAGTACTTC. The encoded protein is CASSPAGVAKNIQYF.

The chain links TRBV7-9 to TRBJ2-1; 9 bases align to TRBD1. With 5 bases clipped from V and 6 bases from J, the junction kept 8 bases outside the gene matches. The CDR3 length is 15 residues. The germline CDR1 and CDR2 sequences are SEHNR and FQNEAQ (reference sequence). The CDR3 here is CASSPLGTGFNEQFF. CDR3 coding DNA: TGTGCCAGCAGCCCTCTCGGGACAGGGTTCAATGAGCAGTTCTTC.

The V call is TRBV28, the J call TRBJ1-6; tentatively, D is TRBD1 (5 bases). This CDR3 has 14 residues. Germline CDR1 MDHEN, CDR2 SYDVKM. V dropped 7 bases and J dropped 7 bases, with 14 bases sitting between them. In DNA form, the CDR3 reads TGTGCCAGCACCCCGGGGGATTACAATTCACCCCTCCACTTT. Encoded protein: CASTPGDYNSPLHF.

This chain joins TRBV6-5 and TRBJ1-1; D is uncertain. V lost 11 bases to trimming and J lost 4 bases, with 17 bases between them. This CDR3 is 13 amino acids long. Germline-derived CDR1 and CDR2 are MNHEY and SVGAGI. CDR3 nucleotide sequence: TGTGCCGCAACATTGCGGAAAGGCACTGAAGCTTTCTTT. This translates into CAATLRKGTEAFF.

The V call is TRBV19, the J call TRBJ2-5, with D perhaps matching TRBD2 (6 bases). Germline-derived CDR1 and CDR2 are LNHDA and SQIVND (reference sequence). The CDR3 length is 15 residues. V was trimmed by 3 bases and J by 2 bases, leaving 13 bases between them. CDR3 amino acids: CASSIGTGTQETQYF. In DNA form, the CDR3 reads TGTGCCAGTAGTATTGGTACGGGGACTCAAGAGACCCAGTACTTC.

DNA of the CDR3: TGTGCCAGCAGCCAAGATACAGCGGGGGGGTATCAAGAGACCCAGTACTTC. Protein product: CASSQDTAGGYQETQYF. The chain carries TRBV3-1 (or the pseudogene TRBV3-2) and TRBJ2-5, with 10 bases matching TRBD2. The CDR3 length is 17 residues. Unmatched junction bases numbered 6, after V lost 0 bases and J lost 2 bases. CDR1 LGHDT and CDR2 YNNKEL come from the germline V gene (reference sequence).